This is a list of T cell receptor beta chains from one sample in a study of cytomegalovirus exposure and HLA in healthy donors. Using immunoSEQ multiplex PCR, the repertoire was profiled, and TCRdb retains in-frame clones only, with some absent. This table holds 110,000 to 150,000 clones, approximately 73% found once. Input material: PBMCs. These receptors came from a woman aged 40 to 55 in good health and CMV-seronegative. Each CDR3 is given with its conserved first and last residue. A D gene is named only where the DNA matches it firmly. Clone size is stated in some rows and not others, as once, few, many or a class when expanded.

>once|TRBJ1-3|TRBV7-9|TRBD1
TGTGCCAGCAGCTTAGCACAGGGGGCTCGAAACACCATATATTTT
CASSLAQGARNTIYF
>few|TRBJ2-4|TRBV28|TRBD2
TGTGCCAGCCTGGGGGCGGGGGGCCCCTACTTAGCCAAAAACATTCAGTACTTC
CASLGAGGPYLAKNIQYF
>.|TRBJ2-7|TRBV6-6|.
TGTGCCAGCAGGGAGGGGACTTACGAGCAGTACTTC
CASREGTYEQYF
>few|TRBJ1-4|TRBV6-5|.
TGTGCCAGCATGCGCAGGGATAATGAAAAACTGTTTTTT
CASMRRDNEKLFF
>.|TRBJ2-3|TRBV7-9|TRBD2
TGTGCCAGCAGCTCGACTAGCCCTCTCACAGATACGCAGTATTTT
CASSSTSPLTDTQYF
>.|TRBJ2-1|TRBV6-1|.
TGTGCCAGCAGTGAAGGGGGACAAGAGCAGTTCTTC
CASSEGGQEQFF
>.|TRBJ2-3|TRBV5-6|TRBD2
TGTGCCAGCAGCTTGTCCCTAGCGGGGACAGATACGCAGTATTTT
CASSLSLAGTDTQYF
>few|TRBJ2-3|TRBV10-2|.
TGCGCCAGCAGTCCTCGACAGGTGAACACAGATACGCAGTATTTT
CASSPRQVNTDTQYF
>few|TRBJ2-1|TRBV6-5|TRBD2
TGTGCCAGCAGTGGACTAGCGGGGGGGCGCGAGCAGTTCTTC
CASSGLAGGREQFF
>few|TRBJ2-6|TRBV4-3|.
TGCGCCAGCAGCCAAGACGGGTTTGGGGCCAACGTCCTGACTTTC
CASSQDGFGANVLTF
>.|TRBJ1-2|TRBV13|TRBD1
TGTGCCAGCAGCAACAGAGTACTCACAGGGGCGCCCCATGGCTATGGCTACACCTTC
CASSNRVLTGAPHGYGYTF
>.|TRBJ2-1|TRBV28|TRBD1
TGTGCCAGCAGCTGGGACAGCTCCTACAATGAGCAGTTCTTC
CASSWDSSYNEQFF
>.|TRBJ1-5|TRBV4-1|.
TGCGCCAGCAGCCCAAAAGGACCGGGGGATAGCAATCAGCCCCAGCATTTT
CASSPKGPGDSNQPQHF
>.|TRBJ1-1|TRBV7-6|TRBD1
TGTGCCAGCAGCTTAGGACCGGGACAGGGAGCTCGTACTGAAGCTTTCTTT
CASSLGPGQGARTEAFF
>.|TRBJ1-2|TRBV13|TRBD1
TGTGCCAGCAGGGGGGCAGGGGGTGATATCTATGGCTACACCTTC
CASRGAGGDIYGYTF
>.|TRBJ1-3|TRBV19|.
TGTGCCAGTCAACAGGGAGCCTCTGGAAACACCATATATTTT
CASQQGASGNTIYF
>.|TRBJ2-3|TRBV6-6|.
TGTGCCAGCAGTTACTTAGGACTAAGATACACAGATACGCAGTATTTT
CASSYLGLRYTDTQYF
>.|TRBJ1-1|TRBV5-1|.
TGCGCCAGCAGTTCCCAAGGGGGGGGGTCGAACACTGAAGCTTTCTTT
CASSSQGGGSNTEAFF
>.|TRBJ1-2|TRBV10-3|TRBD1
TGTGCCGTAGGACAGGGGGACTATGGCTACACCTTC
CAVGQGDYGYTF
>few|TRBJ1-4|TRBV28|TRBD1
TGTGCCAGCAGTGGACAGGGTAGATCTAATGAAAAACTGTTTTTT
CASSGQGRSNEKLFF
>few|TRBJ2-1|TRBV5-1|.
TGCGCCAGCAGCCGGACTTCCAGCTCCTACAATGAGCAGTTCTTC
CASSRTSSSYNEQFF
>.|TRBJ2-3|TRBV9|.
TGTGCCAGCAGCCCGACTAGAGGGGGCACAGATACGCAGTATTTT
CASSPTRGGTDTQYF
>few|TRBJ2-2|TRBV19|.
TGTTCTAGTGCGAGGAGCAACACCGGGGAGCTGTTTTTT
CSSARSNTGELFF
>.|TRBJ2-1|TRBV28|.
TGTGCCAGCAGTTCCCCCAAGGGGGTATTCAATGAGCAGTTCTTC
CASSSPKGVFNEQFF
>.|TRBJ1-1|TRBV6-4|TRBD1
TGTGCCAGCAGTGCTACAGGGGGCGGCGATTTCTCTGAAGCTTTCTTT
CASSATGGGDFSEAFF
>.|TRBJ2-6|TRBV4-1|.
TGCGCCAGCAGCCAAGAACAGGGTCTCTCTGGGGCCAACGTCCTGACTTTC
CASSQEQGLSGANVLTF
>few|TRBJ2-7|TRBV4-1|.
TGCGCCAGCAGCCAGGTGGTGCAGGGGATCGAGCAGTACTTC
CASSQVVQGIEQYF